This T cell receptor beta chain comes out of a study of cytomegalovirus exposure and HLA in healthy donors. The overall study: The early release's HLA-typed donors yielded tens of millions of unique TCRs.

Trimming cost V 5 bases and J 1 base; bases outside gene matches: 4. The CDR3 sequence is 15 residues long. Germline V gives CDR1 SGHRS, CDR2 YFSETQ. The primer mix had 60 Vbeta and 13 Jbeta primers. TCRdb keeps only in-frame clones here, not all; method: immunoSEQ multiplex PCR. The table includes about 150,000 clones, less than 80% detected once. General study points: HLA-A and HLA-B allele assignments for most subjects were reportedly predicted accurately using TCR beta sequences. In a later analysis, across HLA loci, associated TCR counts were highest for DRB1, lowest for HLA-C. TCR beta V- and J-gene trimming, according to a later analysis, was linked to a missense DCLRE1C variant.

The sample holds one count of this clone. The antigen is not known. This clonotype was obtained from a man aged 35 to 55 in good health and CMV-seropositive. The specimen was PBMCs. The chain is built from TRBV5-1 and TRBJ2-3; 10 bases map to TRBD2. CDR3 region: CASSSGLAGTDTQYF. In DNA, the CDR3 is TGCGCCAGCAGTTCCGGACTAGCGGGCACAGATACGCAGTATTTT.